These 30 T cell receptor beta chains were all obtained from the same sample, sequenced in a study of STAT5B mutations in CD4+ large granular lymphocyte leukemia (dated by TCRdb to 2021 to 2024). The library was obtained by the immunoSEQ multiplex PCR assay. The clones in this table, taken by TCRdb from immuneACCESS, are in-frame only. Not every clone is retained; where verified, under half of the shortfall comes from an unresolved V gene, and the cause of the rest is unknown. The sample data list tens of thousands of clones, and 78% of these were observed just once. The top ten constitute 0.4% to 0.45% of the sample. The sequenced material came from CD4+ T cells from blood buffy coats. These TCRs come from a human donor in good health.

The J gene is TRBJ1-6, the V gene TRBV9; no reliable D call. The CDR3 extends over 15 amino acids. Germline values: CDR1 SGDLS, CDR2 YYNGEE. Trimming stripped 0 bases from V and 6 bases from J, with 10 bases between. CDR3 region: CASSVGARTNSPLHF. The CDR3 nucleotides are TGTGCCAGCAGCGTAGGGGCTCGTACTAATTCACCCCTCCACTTT.

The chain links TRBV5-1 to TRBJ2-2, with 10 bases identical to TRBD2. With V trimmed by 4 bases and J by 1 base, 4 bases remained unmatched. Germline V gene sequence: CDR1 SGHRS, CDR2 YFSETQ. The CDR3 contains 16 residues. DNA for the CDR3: TGCGCCAGCAGCCTCCGGACTAGCGGGAACACCGGGGAGCTGTTTTTT. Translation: CASSLRTSGNTGELFF. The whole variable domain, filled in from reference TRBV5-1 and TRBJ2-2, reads KAGVTQTPRYLIKTRGQQVTLSCSPISGHRSVSWYQQTPGQGLQFLFEYFSETQRNKGNFPGRFSGRQFSNSRSEMNVSTLELGDSALYLCASSLRTSGNTGELFFGEGSRLTVL.

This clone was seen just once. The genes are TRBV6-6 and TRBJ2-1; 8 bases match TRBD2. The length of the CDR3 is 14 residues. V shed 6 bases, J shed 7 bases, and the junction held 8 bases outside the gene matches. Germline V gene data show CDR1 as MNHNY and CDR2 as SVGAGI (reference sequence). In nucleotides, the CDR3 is TGTGCCAGCAGACCGGGACTAGTTGGAAATGAGCAGTTCTTC. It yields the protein CASRPGLVGNEQFF.

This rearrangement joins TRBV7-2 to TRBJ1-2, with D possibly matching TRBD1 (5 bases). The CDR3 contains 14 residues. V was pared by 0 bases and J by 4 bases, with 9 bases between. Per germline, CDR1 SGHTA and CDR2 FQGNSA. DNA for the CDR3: TGTGCCAGCAGCTTAGCAGGGACGGGCTATGGCTACACCTTC. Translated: CASSLAGTGYGYTF.

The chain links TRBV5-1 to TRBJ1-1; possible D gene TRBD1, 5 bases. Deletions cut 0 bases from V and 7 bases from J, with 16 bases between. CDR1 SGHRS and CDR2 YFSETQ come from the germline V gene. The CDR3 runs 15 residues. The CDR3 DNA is TGCGCCAGCAGCTTGGATGGCAGGGTTGAGGGTGAAGCTTTCTTT. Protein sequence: CASSLDGRVEGEAFF.

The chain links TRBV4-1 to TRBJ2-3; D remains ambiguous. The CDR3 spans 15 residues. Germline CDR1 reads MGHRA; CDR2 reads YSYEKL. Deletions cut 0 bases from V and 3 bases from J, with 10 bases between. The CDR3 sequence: CASSQEEGRTDTQYF. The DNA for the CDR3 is TGCGCCAGCAGCCAAGAGGAAGGACGAACAGATACGCAGTATTTT.

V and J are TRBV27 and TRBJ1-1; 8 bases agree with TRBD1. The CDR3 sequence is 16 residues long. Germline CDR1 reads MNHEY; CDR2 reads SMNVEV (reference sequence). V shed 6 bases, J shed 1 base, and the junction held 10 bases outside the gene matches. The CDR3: CASSLLITGGNTEAFF. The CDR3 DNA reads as TGTGCCAGCAGCCTTCTTATTACAGGGGGGAACACTGAAGCTTTCTTT.

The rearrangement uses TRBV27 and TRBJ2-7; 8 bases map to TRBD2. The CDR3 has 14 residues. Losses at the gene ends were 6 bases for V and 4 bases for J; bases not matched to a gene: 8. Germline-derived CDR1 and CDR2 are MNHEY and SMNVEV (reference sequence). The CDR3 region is CASRDGGGGYEQYF. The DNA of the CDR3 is TGTGCCAGCAGGGACGGGGGGGGCGGGTACGAGCAGTACTTC.

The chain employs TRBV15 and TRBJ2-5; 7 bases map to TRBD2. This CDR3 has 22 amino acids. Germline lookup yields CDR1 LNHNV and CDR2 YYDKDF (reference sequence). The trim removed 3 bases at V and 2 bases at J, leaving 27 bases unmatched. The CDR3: CATSRGGPQVVGHGLEQETQYF. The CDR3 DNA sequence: TGTGCCACCAGCAGGGGAGGGCCCCAGGTCGTCGGCCATGGTTTGGAACAAGAGACCCAGTACTTC.

The CDR3 coding sequence is TGTGCCAGCAGTCCCCGGCGACCCGGCGGGGATACGCAGTATTTT. It translates to CASSPRRPGGDTQYF. The rearrangement joins TRBV28 to TRBJ2-3; D might be TRBD2 (5 bases). Germline V gene sequence: CDR1 MDHEN, CDR2 SYDVKM. With 5 bases removed from V and 6 bases from J, the gap between germline ends came to 18 bases. The CDR3 extends over 15 amino acids. The variable domain in full, with the rest retrieved from reference TRBV28 and TRBJ2-3, is DVKVTQSSRYLVKRTGEKVFLECVQDMDHENMFWYRQDPGLGLRLIYFSYDVKMKEKGDIPEGYSVSREKKERFSLILESASTNQTSMYLCASSPRRPGGDTQYFGPGTRLTVL.

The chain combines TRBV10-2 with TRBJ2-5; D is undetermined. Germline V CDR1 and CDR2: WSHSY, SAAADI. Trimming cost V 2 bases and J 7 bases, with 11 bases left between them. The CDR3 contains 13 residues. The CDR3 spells CASSEPALVTQYF. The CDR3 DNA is TGCGCCAGCAGTGAGCCAGCATTGGTGACCCAGTACTTC.

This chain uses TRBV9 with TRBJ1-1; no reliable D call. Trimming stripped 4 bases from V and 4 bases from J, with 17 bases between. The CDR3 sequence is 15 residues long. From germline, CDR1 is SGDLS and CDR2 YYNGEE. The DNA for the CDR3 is TGTGCCAGCAGCCATACCGCCGGTAGGGCCACTGAAGCTTTCTTT. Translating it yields CASSHTAGRATEAFF.

The CDR3 DNA is TGTGCCAGCAGCCCTCAAGGACAAAACTATGGCTACACCTTC. Its protein is CASSPQGQNYGYTF. V usage is TRBV7-8 and J usage is TRBJ1-2, with D perhaps TRBD1 (5 bases). From germline, CDR1 is SGHVS and CDR2 FQNEAQ. Trimming left V 5 bases short and J 2 bases short, with 12 bases between. CDR3 length: 14 residues. Looking up the rest from reference TRBV7-8 and TRBJ1-2 gives the full variable domain: GAGVSQSPRYKVAKRGQDVALRCDPISGHVSLFWYQQALGQGPEFLTYFQNEAQLDKSGLPSDRFFAERPEGSVSTLKIQRTQQEDSAVYLCASSPQGQNYGYTFGSGTRLTVV.

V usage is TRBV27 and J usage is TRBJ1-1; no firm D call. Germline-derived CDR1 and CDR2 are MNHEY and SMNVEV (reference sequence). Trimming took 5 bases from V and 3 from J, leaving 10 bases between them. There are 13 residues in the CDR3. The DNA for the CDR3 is TGTGCCAGCAGTAAAGTCTGGGACACTGAAGCTTTCTTT. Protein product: CASSKVWDTEAFF.

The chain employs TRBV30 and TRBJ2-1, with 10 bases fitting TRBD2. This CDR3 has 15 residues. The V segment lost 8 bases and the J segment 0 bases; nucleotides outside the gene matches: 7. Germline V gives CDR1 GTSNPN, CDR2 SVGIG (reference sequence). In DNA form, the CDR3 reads TGTGCCCGCGATAAGCGGGGGGGCTCCTACAATGAGCAGTTCTTC. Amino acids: CARDKRGGSYNEQFF.

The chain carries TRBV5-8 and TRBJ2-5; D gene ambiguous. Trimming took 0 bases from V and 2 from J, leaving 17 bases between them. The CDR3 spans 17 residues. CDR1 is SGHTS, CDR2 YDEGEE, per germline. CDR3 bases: TGTGCCAGCAGCTTGGGTTCTTGGAGTGGGTTACAAGAGACCCAGTACTTC. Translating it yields CASSLGSWSGLQETQYF.

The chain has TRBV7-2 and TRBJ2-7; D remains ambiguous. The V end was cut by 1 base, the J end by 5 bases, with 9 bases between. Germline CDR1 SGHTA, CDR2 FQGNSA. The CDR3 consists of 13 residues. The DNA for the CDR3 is TGTGCCAGCAGCTTAGGCGCCGGAGACGAGCAGTACTTC. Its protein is CASSLGAGDEQYF.

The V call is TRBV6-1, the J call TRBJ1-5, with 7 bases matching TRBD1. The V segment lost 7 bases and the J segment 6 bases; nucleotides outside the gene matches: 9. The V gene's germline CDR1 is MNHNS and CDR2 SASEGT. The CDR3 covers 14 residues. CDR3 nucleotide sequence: TGTGCCAGCACCCTGGGACAGAACATTCAGCCCCAGCATTTT. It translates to CASTLGQNIQPQHF.

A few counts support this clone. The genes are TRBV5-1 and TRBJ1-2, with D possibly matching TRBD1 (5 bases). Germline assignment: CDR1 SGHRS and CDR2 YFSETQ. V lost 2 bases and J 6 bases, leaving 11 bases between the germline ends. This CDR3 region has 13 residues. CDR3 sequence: CASSFTGLDGYTF. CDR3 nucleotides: TGCGCCAGCAGCTTCACAGGATTAGATGGCTACACCTTC.

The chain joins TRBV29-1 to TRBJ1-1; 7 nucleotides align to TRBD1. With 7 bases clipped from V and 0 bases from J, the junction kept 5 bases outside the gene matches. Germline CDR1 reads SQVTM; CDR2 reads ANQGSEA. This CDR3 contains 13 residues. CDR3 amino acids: CSATGQLNTEAFF. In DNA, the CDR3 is TGCAGCGCCACGGGACAGTTGAACACTGAAGCTTTCTTT.

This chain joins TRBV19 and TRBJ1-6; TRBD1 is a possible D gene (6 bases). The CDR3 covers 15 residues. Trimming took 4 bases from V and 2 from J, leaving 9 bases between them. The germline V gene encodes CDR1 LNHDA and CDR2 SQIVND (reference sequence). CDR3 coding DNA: TGTGCCAGTAGTAAGGGGGACACCTATAATTCACCCCTCCACTTT. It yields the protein CASSKGDTYNSPLHF.

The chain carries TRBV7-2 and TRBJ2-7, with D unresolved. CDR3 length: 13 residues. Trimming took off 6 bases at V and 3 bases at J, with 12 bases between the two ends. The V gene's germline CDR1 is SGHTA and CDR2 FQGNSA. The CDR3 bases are TGTGCCAGCAGTATCTCCCCGTTCTACGAGCAGTACTTC. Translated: CASSISPFYEQYF.

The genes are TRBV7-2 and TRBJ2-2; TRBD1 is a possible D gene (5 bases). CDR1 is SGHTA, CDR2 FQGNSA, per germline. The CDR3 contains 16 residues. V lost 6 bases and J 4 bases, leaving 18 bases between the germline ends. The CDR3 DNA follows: TGTGCCAGCAGACCACCGGCAGGGCGTGTCACCGGGGAGCTGTTTTTT. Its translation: CASRPPAGRVTGELFF.

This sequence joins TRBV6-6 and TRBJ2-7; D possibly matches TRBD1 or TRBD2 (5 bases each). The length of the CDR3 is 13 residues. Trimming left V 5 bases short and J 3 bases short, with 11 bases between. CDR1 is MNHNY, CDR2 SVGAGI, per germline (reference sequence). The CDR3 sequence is CASSRGPGYEQYF. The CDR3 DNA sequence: TGTGCCAGCAGTCGGGGCCCGGGCTACGAGCAGTACTTC.

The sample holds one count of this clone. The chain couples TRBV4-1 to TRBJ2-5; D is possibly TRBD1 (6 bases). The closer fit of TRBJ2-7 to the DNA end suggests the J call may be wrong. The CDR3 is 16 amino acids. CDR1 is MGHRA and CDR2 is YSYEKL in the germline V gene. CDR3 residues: CASSRRVGTTSYEQYF. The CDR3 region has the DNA TGCGCCAGCAGCCGTCGGGTAGGGACAACCTCCTACGAGCAGTACTTC.

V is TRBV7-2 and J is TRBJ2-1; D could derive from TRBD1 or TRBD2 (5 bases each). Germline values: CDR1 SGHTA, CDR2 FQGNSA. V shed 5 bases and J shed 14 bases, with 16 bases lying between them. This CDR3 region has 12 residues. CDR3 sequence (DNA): TGTGCCAGCAGCGCCACCGGGACCGGGAAGTTCTTC. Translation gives CASSATGTGKFF.

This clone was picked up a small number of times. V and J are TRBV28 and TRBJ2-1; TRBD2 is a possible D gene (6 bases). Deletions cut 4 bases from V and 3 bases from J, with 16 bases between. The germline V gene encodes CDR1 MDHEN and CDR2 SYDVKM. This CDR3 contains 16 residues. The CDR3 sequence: CASSSGTSHYYNEQFF. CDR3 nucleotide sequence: TGTGCCAGCAGTTCCGGGACTTCGCACTACTACAATGAGCAGTTCTTC.

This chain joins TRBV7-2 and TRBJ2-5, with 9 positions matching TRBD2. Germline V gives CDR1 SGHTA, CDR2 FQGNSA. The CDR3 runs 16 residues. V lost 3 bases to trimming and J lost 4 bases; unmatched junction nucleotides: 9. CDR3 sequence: CASSFLAGGLRETQYF. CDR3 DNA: TGTGCCAGCAGCTTTCTTGCGGGAGGGCTTCGAGAGACCCAGTACTTC.

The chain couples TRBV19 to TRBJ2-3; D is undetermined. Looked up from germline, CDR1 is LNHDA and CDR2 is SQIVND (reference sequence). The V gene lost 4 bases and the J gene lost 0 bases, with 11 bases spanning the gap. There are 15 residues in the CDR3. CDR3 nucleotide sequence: TGTGCCAGTAGTAAAGACGGTGTTAGCACAGATACGCAGTATTTT. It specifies CASSKDGVSTDTQYF.

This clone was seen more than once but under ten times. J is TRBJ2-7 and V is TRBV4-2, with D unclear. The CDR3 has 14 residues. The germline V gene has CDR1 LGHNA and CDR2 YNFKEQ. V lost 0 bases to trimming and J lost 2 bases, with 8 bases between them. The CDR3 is CASSQDRFTYEQYF. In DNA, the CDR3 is TGTGCCAGCAGCCAAGATAGGTTCACCTACGAGCAGTACTTC.